The 23 T cell receptor beta chains reported below all come from one sample, sequenced in a study of shared clonotypes between healthy human individuals (dated by TCRdb to 2020 to 2021). Preparation of the library involved the immunoSEQ multiplex PCR assay. TCRdb limited this immuneACCESS table to in-frame rearrangements with V and J called. A share of clones is missing; checked studies link under half to unresolved V genes, and the rest is unexplained. The sample includes around 2.5 million clones, with 93% observed a single time. Jointly, the top ten make up 0.35% to 0.45% of the sample. The sample taken for sequencing was naive CD4+ T cells from PBMCs. What this sample's cell subset or site label stands for: CD45RA+ positively selected. The receptors stem from a man younger than 35 in good health. Some clones in this sample may be carry-over from other donors' samples.

The gene calls are TRBV4-1 and TRBJ1-2; 9 nucleotides agree with TRBD1. CDR3 length: 16 residues. V shed 1 base and J 8 bases; nucleotides not matched to a gene: 11. Germline loops: CDR1 MGHRA, CDR2 YSYEKL. The CDR3 loop is CASSQALRDRVAGYTF. CDR3 nucleotides: TGCGCCAGCAGCCAAGCCCTGAGGGACAGGGTCGCGGGCTACACCTTC.

The gene calls are TRBV7-6 and TRBJ2-5; D is possibly TRBD1 (6 bases). Germline loops: CDR1 SGHVS, CDR2 FNYEAQ. The CDR3 has 13 amino acids. Trimming took off 2 bases at V and 9 bases at J, with 13 bases between the two ends. CDR3 in amino acids: CASSLSQGSSQYF. CDR3 coding DNA: TGTGCCAGCAGCTTATCGCAGGGGTCGTCCCAGTACTTC.

The chain joins TRBV5-1 to TRBJ1-4; a possible D gene is TRBD1 (5 bases). Germline V gives CDR1 SGHRS, CDR2 YFSETQ. CDR3 length equals 13 residues. The V gene lost 5 bases and the J gene lost 2 bases, with 7 bases spanning the gap. The CDR3 nucleotides read TGCGCCAGCAGGAAGGGGACTAATGAAAAACTGTTTTTT. It codes for CASRKGTNEKLFF.

The chain employs TRBV21-1 and TRBJ1-4; the tabulated D call, TRBD1, remains unverified against the DNA. TRBV21-1 is described as a pseudogene. CDR3 length: 14 residues. The CDR3 spells CASLVRATNEKLFF. Written as DNA, the CDR3 is TGTGCCAGTTTGGTCAGGGCAACTAATGAAAAACTGTTTTTT.

The chain carries TRBV5-1 and TRBJ2-1; no firm D call. V lost 4 bases to trimming and J lost 0 bases, with 14 bases between them. CDR3 size: 16 residues. Per the germline V gene, CDR1 is SGHRS and CDR2 is YFSETQ. Here the CDR3 DNA reads TGCGCCAGCAGCCTCCAGCAGCTCAGCTCCTACAATGAGCAGTTCTTC. This gives the protein CASSLQQLSSYNEQFF.

The chain uses TRBV7-9 and TRBJ2-7; D remains unclear. Looked up from germline, CDR1 is SEHNR and CDR2 is FQNEAQ (reference sequence). CDR3 length equals 17 residues. Between the trimmed V and J ends, which lost 1 base and 0 bases, there was a span of 16 bases. The CDR3 region has the DNA TGTGCCAGCAGCTTAGACGGGTTCGGGTGGAGCTCCTACGAGCAGTACTTC. Encoded protein: CASSLDGFGWSSYEQYF. Supplemented by reference TRBV7-9 and TRBJ2-7, the full variable domain reads DTGVSQNPRHKITKRGQNVTFRCDPISEHNRLYWYRQTLGQGPEFLTYFQNEAQLEKSRLLSDRFSAERPKGSFSTLEIQRTEQGDSAMYLCASSLDGFGWSSYEQYFGPGTRLTVT.

The rearrangement joins TRBV19 to TRBJ1-1; D call uncertain. Trimming shortened V by 2 bases and J by 1 base, and 5 bases separated the two germline ends. Germline assignment: CDR1 LNHDA and CDR2 SQIVND (reference sequence). The CDR3 runs to 13 residues. The CDR3 loop reads CASSIKKNTEAFF. As DNA, the CDR3 is TGTGCCAGTAGTATAAAAAAGAACACTGAAGCTTTCTTT.

This rearrangement joins TRBV29-1 to TRBJ2-1; a possible D gene is TRBD2 (7 bases). Germline assignment: CDR1 SQVTM and CDR2 ANQGSEA. The CDR3 covers 12 residues. The V end was cut by 7 bases, the J end by 8 bases, with 15 bases between. CDR3 residues: CSAHRGGDEQFF. CDR3 coding DNA: TGCAGCGCCCACCGCGGGGGCGATGAGCAGTTCTTC.

This chain links TRBV6-1 with TRBJ1-3; D gene ambiguous. Germline assignment: CDR1 MNHNS and CDR2 SASEGT. This CDR3 spans 12 amino acids. Trimming shortened V by 11 bases and J by 6 bases, and 14 bases separated the two germline ends. In DNA, the CDR3 is TGTGCCTCTCGAGTCCGAGAAAACACCATATATTTT. Translation: CASRVRENTIYF.

The chain joins TRBV6-5 to TRBJ1-3; 8 bases are a match to TRBD1. The V segment lost 3 bases and the J segment 4 bases; nucleotides outside the gene matches: 5. The CDR3 length is 15 residues. The germline CDR1 and CDR2 sequences are MNHEY and SVGAGI. Here the CDR3 reads CASSYRRQGGNTIYF. CDR3 bases: TGTGCCAGCAGTTATCGGAGACAGGGGGGAAACACCATATATTTT.

The rearrangement links TRBV4-3 to TRBJ1-1; D possibly corresponds to TRBD1 (6 bases). Germline assignment: CDR1 LGHNA and CDR2 YSLEER. CDR3 size: 16 residues. V lost 4 bases, J lost 0 bases, and 15 bases lay in between. The CDR3 is CASSPRTEPLNTEAFF. For the CDR3, the DNA is TGCGCCAGCAGCCCGCGGACAGAACCCTTGAACACTGAAGCTTTCTTT.

The chain employs TRBV5-1 and TRBJ2-7; the D gene is possibly TRBD2 (5 bases). Germline V lookup: CDR1 SGHRS, CDR2 YFSETQ. The CDR3 covers 15 residues. Trimming stripped 5 bases from V and 5 bases from J, with 20 bases between. Here the CDR3 DNA reads TGCGCCAGCAGTCCTCTCGAACTAGTTTCTAACGAGCAGTACTTC. Protein: CASSPLELVSNEQYF.

The chain links TRBV19 to TRBJ2-5; the match to TRBD2 covers 9 bases. The CDR3 loop spans 15 amino acids. The germline V gene encodes CDR1 LNHDA and CDR2 SQIVND (reference sequence). With V trimmed by 3 bases and J by 4 bases, 6 bases remained unmatched. This CDR3 is CASSMGLALGETQYF. CDR3 DNA: TGTGCCAGTAGTATGGGACTAGCCCTTGGAGAGACCCAGTACTTC.

Many counts were recorded for this clone. The chain combines TRBV10-3 with TRBJ1-1, with 10 bases that match TRBD1. The CDR3 covers 16 residues. V trimming: 3 bases; J trimming: 1 base; junction bases outside the gene matches: 5. Germline V lookup: CDR1 ENHRY, CDR2 SYGVKD. CDR3 sequence: CAISDFRQGANTEAFF. DNA of the CDR3: TGTGCCATCAGTGATTTTCGACAGGGGGCGAACACTGAAGCTTTCTTT.

This clone was counted only a few times. The sample has other DNA sequences that encode this CDR3 too. This sequence joins TRBV18 and TRBJ1-5; 8 bases map to TRBD1. V dropped 3 bases and J dropped 2; count of bases not matched to a gene: 6. CDR1 and CDR2 (germline): KGHSH, LQKENI. The CDR3 is 16 residues long. The CDR3 sequence: CASSPQGAGGNQPQHF. The CDR3 nucleotides are TGTGCCAGCTCACCTCAGGGGGCGGGGGGCAATCAGCCCCAGCATTTT. Drawing the rest from reference TRBV18 and TRBJ1-5, the complete variable domain is NAGVMQNPRHLVRRRGQEARLRCSPMKGHSHVYWYRQLPEEGLKFMVYLQKENIIDESGMPKERFSAEFPKEGPSILRIQQVVRGDSAAYFCASSPQGAGGNQPQHFGDGTRLSIL.

The chain uses TRBV28 and TRBJ2-7; possibly TRBD1 for D (7 bases). The CDR3 extends over 15 amino acids. Looked up from germline, CDR1 is MDHEN and CDR2 is SYDVKM. Between the trimmed V and J ends, which lost 2 bases and 12 bases, there was a span of 23 bases. CDR3 residues: CASSLRQGGSTSTYF. CDR3 nucleotides: TGTGCCAGCAGTTTACGGCAGGGGGGTTCTACGAGCACGTACTTC.

The gene calls are TRBV2 and TRBJ2-2; TRBD1 aligns across 8 bases. The CDR3 covers 13 residues. J was trimmed by 4 bases and V by 11 bases; bases with no gene match: 6. CDR1 SNHLY and CDR2 FYNNEI come from the germline V gene. Here the CDR3 reads CAGTGGTTGELFF. CDR3 in DNA: TGTGCCGGAACAGGGGGGACCACCGGGGAGCTGTTTTTT.

CDR3 bases: TGCAGCGTTCACCTCCCGGAACAGGGTGAAAAACTGTTTTTT. Translating gives CSVHLPEQGEKLFF. The V call is TRBV29-1, the J call TRBJ1-4, with a possible D match to TRBD1 (6 bases). The V and J ends lost 5 bases and 7 bases respectively, with 17 bases between them. The CDR3 length is 14 residues. Per germline, CDR1 SQVTM and CDR2 ANQGSEA.

Only one count was recorded for this clone. The chain carries TRBV5-6 and TRBJ1-3; weak D call: TRBD1 (5 bases). Germline loops: CDR1 SGHDT, CDR2 YYEEEE. The CDR3 extends over 15 amino acids. Deletions cut 1 base from V and 0 bases from J, with 8 bases between. The CDR3 region is CASSLRGTSGNTIYF. The DNA for the CDR3 is TGTGCCAGCAGCTTGCGTGGGACCTCTGGAAACACCATATATTTT.

The V gene is TRBV28, the J gene TRBJ2-5, with 14 bases aligning to TRBD2. J gave up 2 bases and V 5 bases, and 4 bases lay outside the gene matches. Germline CDR1 MDHEN, CDR2 SYDVKM. There are 16 residues in the CDR3. The CDR3 bases are TGTGCCAGCAGTCGCGGACTAGCGGGAGGACAAGAGACCCAGTACTTC. This translates into CASSRGLAGGQETQYF.

This chain joins TRBV27 and TRBJ1-1, with D possibly being TRBD1 (6 bases). V was pared by 3 bases and J by 6 bases, with 26 bases between. CDR3 length: 18 amino acids. Germline V gene lookup returns CDR1 MNHEY and CDR2 SMNVEV (reference sequence). The chain's CDR3 is CASSFAGRGRVVTPEAFF. CDR3 DNA sequence: TGTGCCAGCAGTTTCGCCGGCCGGGGGCGGGTTGTGACCCCTGAAGCTTTCTTT.

V and J are TRBV12-1 and TRBJ1-5. TRBV12-1 is tagged as a pseudogene. This CDR3 is built from 13 residues. DNA of the CDR3: TGTGCCAGCAGCTTAAATAGGGATCAGCCCCAGCATTTT. Protein sequence: CASSLNRDQPQHF.

Only one count was recorded for this clone. The chain couples TRBV5-1 to TRBJ2-7; 7 bases line up with TRBD2. V was clipped by 3 bases and J by 2 bases; unmatched bases: 5. The CDR3 spans 14 residues. Germline CDR1 reads SGHRS; CDR2 reads YFSETQ. The CDR3 here is CASSYRGDPYEQYF. The CDR3 DNA sequence: TGCGCCAGCAGCTATCGGGGGGACCCCTACGAGCAGTACTTC. The entire variable domain, with the rest obtained from reference TRBV5-1 and TRBJ2-7, is as follows: KAGVTQTPRYLIKTRGQQVTLSCSPISGHRSVSWYQQTPGQGLQFLFEYFSETQRNKGNFPGRFSGRQFSNSRSEMNVSTLELGDSALYLCASSYRGDPYEQYFGPGTRLTVT.